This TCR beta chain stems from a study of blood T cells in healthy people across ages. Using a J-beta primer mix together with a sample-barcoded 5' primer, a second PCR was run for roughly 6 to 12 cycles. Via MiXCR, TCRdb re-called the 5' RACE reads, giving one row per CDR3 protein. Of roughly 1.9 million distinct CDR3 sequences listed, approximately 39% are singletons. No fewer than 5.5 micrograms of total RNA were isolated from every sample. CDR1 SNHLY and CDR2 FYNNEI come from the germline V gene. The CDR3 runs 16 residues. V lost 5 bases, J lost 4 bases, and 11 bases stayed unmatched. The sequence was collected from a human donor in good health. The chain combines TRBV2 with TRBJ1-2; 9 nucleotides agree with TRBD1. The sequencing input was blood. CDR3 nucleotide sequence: TGTGCCAGCAGTCTCCGGGGACAGGGTCTTGTCTATGGCTACACCTTC. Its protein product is CASSLRGQGLVYGYTF.